The 2 T cell receptor beta chains reported below all come from one sample, sequenced in a study of tumor-infiltrating lymphocytes in primary liver carcinoma. A constant-region primer primed TCR beta cDNA synthesis from 500 to 550 ng of total RNA. Modified slightly, ARM-PCR produced TCR beta libraries over three nested multiplex PCR rounds. The opening two PCR rounds, around 11 cycles each, paired TRBV1-TRBV30 forward primers with a C-beta reverse primer. TCRdb independently ran MiXCR on the multiplex PCR reads; one entry per CDR3 protein. Here the sample spans fewer than 75,000 distinct CDR3 sequences, roughly 70% being singletons. Scientists recovered RNA and DNA together from around 20-30 mg of unsorted bulk tissue. Material: liver tumor tissue from sampling region 4. Subset specified: tumor region T4, right-lateral pole. These receptors originate from a man aged 40-49 years with primary liver carcinoma and hepatitis B virus infection.

This chain connects TRBV7-2 to TRBJ2-1, with 7 bases matching TRBD1. V shed 5 bases and J 8 bases; nucleotides not matched to a gene: 9. This CDR3 is 14 amino acids long. Germline CDR1 and CDR2: SGHTA and FQGNSA. CDR3 sequence reads: CASSPGRGGDEQFF. DNA for the CDR3: TGTGCCAGCAGCCCAGGGAGAGGGGGCGATGAGCAGTTCTTC. The entire variable domain, with the rest obtained from reference TRBV7-2 and TRBJ2-1, is as follows: GAGVSQSPSNKVTEKGKDVELRCDPISGHTALYWYRQSLGQGLEFLIYFQGNSAPDKSGLPSDRFSAERTGGSVSTLTIQRTQQEDSAVYLCASSPGRGGDEQFFGPGTRLTVL.

With respect to this clonotype: One junction end does not reproduce the germline sequence, and a read error may be involved. For the CDR3, the DNA is TGTGCCTGCAGCTTGGTTCTGGAAGGGACCCAGTACTTC. Its translation: CACSLVLEGTQYF. V usage is TRBV11-2 and J usage is TRBJ2-5, with D unresolved. Germline CDR1 reads SGHAT; CDR2 reads FQNNGV. The CDR3 has 13 amino acids. Using reference TRBV11-2 and TRBJ2-5 for the parts outside the CDR3, the full variable domain is EAGVAQSPRYKIIEKRQSVAFWCNPISGHATLYWYQQILGQGPKLLIQFQNNGVVDDSQLPKDRFSAERLKGVDSTLKIQPAKLEDSAVYLCACSLVLEGTQYFGPGTRLLVL.